The rows below give T cell receptor beta chains drawn from one sample of a study of technical replicates of blood from several donors. TCRdb's copy holds only in-frame clones and misses some; the assay was immunoSEQ multiplex PCR. The sample yields more than 55,000 clones, roughly 92% seen once. The sequenced sample was PBMCs. All receptors derive from a human donor in good health. Some clones in this sample may be carry-over from other donors' samples. The CDR3 runs from the conserved cysteine through the conserved F or W. The order of the fields is V gene, clone size, D gene, J gene, CDR3 DNA, CDR3 protein. A D gene is named only where the DNA matches it firmly. Size values are once, few and many counts, or a class for expanded clones, and some rows have none.

V: TRBV7-6; size: few; D: TRBD2; J: TRBJ2-7; DNA: TGTGCCAGCAGTCTAGCGGGAGGGGGCTACGAGCAGTACTTC; CDR3: CASSLAGGGYEQYF
V: TRBV7-3; size: .; D: TRBD2; J: TRBJ2-2; DNA: TGTGCCAGCAGTTCCCTAGCGGGAGGTTTAGGGGAGCTGTTTTTT; CDR3: CASSSLAGGLGELFF
V: TRBV4-3; size: .; D: TRBD1; J: TRBJ2-1; DNA: TGCGCCAGCAGCCCTGGGACAGGGGTCTACAATGAGCAGTTCTTC; CDR3: CASSPGTGVYNEQFF
V: TRBV16; size: .; D: .; J: TRBJ2-1; DNA: TGTGCCAGCAGCCAATCACTAGCAGCTGAGCAGTTCTTC; CDR3: CASSQSLAAEQFF
V: TRBV9; size: .; D: TRBD1; J: TRBJ2-3; DNA: TGTGCCAGCAGCGCGGAAGGACAGGGGCGCACAGATACGCAGTATTTT; CDR3: CASSAEGQGRTDTQYF
V: TRBV30; size: .; D: .; J: TRBJ2-1; DNA: TGTGCCTGGAGACCCTACAGGAATGAGCAGTTCTTC; CDR3: CAWRPYRNEQFF
V: TRBV7-2; size: .; D: TRBD2; J: TRBJ2-7; DNA: TGTGCCAGCAGCTCACCCCTCCAAGCGGGGTTGGAGGCAAACCAGCAGTACTTC; CDR3: CASSSPLQAGLEANQQYF
V: TRBV4-3; size: .; D: TRBD2; J: TRBJ2-7; DNA: TGCGCCAGCAGCCGAAATACTGCGGGAGGCGAGCAGTACTTC; CDR3: CASSRNTAGGEQYF
V: TRBV7-2; size: .; D: .; J: TRBJ2-6; DNA: TGTGCCAGCTTTTTCCGAGGGAGCTCTGGGGCCAACGTCCTGACTTTC; CDR3: CASFFRGSSGANVLTF
V: TRBV6-6; size: few; D: TRBD1; J: TRBJ2-7; DNA: TGTGCCAGCAGTTACGGGACAGGGGGTTACGAGCAGTACTTC; CDR3: CASSYGTGGYEQYF
V: TRBV6-5; size: .; D: .; J: TRBJ1-3; DNA: TGTGCCAGCAGTTACCGTTGGGGCACTGGAAACACCATATATTTT; CDR3: CASSYRWGTGNTIYF
V: TRBV29-1; size: .; D: TRBD2; J: TRBJ2-5; DNA: TGCAGCGTTCCTATAGCGGGAGGAGAGACCCAGTACTTC; CDR3: CSVPIAGGETQYF
V: TRBV30; size: .; D: .; J: TRBJ2-1; DNA: TGTGCCGCCCAAGGGAGCGGGCCCTCCTACAATGAGCAGTTCTTC; CDR3: CAAQGSGPSYNEQFF
V: TRBV27; size: once; D: .; J: TRBJ2-7; DNA: TGTGCCAGCAGTTTAGAAGTATCGGGAAGGGCCGAGCAGTACTTC; CDR3: CASSLEVSGRAEQYF
V: TRBV7-2; size: .; D: TRBD1; J: TRBJ2-7; DNA: TGTGCCAGCAGCTTGGCGGGACAGGGATCCTACGAGCAGTACTTC; CDR3: CASSLAGQGSYEQYF
V: TRBV19; size: .; D: TRBD2; J: TRBJ2-1; DNA: TGTGCCAGTTCCTCCGGACTAGCGGTTTACAATGAGCAGTTCTTC; CDR3: CASSSGLAVYNEQFF
V: TRBV4-3; size: .; D: .; J: TRBJ1-3; DNA: TGCGCCAGCAGCCAAGATTGGGGGGGGTTGGGAAACACCATATATTTT; CDR3: CASSQDWGGLGNTIYF
V: TRBV4-2; size: .; D: .; J: TRBJ1-6; DNA: TGTGCCAGCAGCCACATAGGGGGGGTCTATAATTCACCCCTCCACTTT; CDR3: CASSHIGGVYNSPLHF
V: TRBV19; size: .; D: .; J: TRBJ2-6; DNA: TGTGCCAGTAGTGAAGGGACAACTGGGGCCAACGTCCTGACTTTC; CDR3: CASSEGTTGANVLTF
V: TRBV2; size: .; D: .; J: TRBJ1-6; DNA: TGTGCCAGCAGTGATCGGCAGGGAGGATTTCCACCCCTCCACTTT; CDR3: CASSDRQGGFPPLHF
V: TRBV5-1; size: .; D: .; J: TRBJ1-2; DNA: TGCGCCAGCAGCCCCGGTGGGGGGAACTATGGCTACACCTTC; CDR3: CASSPGGGNYGYTF
V: TRBV4-1; size: .; D: TRBD1; J: TRBJ2-3; DNA: TGCGCCAGCAGCCGACCGGACAGGGTTTCAGATACGCAGTATTTT; CDR3: CASSRPDRVSDTQYF
V: TRBV4-1; size: .; D: .; J: TRBJ2-5; DNA: TGCGCCAGCAGCCAAGAGAGGGGGAACCAAGAGACCCAGTACTTC; CDR3: CASSQERGNQETQYF
V: TRBV7-8; size: .; D: TRBD1; J: TRBJ2-2; DNA: TGTGCCAGCAGCGAGAGAAGGGGGCCCGGGGAGCTGTTTTTT; CDR3: CASSERRGPGELFF
V: TRBV11-2; size: .; D: TRBD1; J: TRBJ1-2; DNA: TGTGCCAGCAGCTTAGGGCCCAAGGGGGCAGATGGCTACACCTTC; CDR3: CASSLGPKGADGYTF
V: TRBV28; size: .; D: TRBD1; J: TRBJ2-6; DNA: TGTGCCAGCAGTTCAGGGGGCTCTGGGGCCAACGTCCTGACTTTC; CDR3: CASSSGGSGANVLTF
V: TRBV30; size: .; D: .; J: TRBJ2-2; DNA: TGTGCCTGGAGTAAGAGGGGGTCGATTGACACCGGGGAGCTGTTTTTT; CDR3: CAWSKRGSIDTGELFF
V: TRBV9; size: .; D: TRBD2; J: TRBJ2-5; DNA: TGTGCCAGCAGCGTAACTGCTAGCGGGATACAAGGGGAGACCCAGTACTTC; CDR3: CASSVTASGIQGETQYF
V: TRBV7-6; size: .; D: TRBD2; J: TRBJ2-2; DNA: TGTGCCAGCAGCTTGGGACTAGCGGGGGGGTCGAACACCGGGGAGCTGTTTTTT; CDR3: CASSLGLAGGSNTGELFF
V: TRBV5-6; size: .; D: .; J: TRBJ2-7; DNA: TGTGCCAGCAGCCCGGGGTACTACGAGCAGTACTTC; CDR3: CASSPGYYEQYF
V: TRBV25-1; size: .; D: TRBD1; J: TRBJ1-4; DNA: TGTGCCAGCAGGGGCGGGACAGTGGGAAAACTGTTTTTT; CDR3: CASRGGTVGKLFF
V: TRBV6-6; size: .; D: .; J: TRBJ1-1; DNA: TGTGCCAGCAGTTACGGGCGAGAATACACTGAAGCTTTCTTT; CDR3: CASSYGREYTEAFF
V: TRBV7-9; size: .; D: TRBD2; J: TRBJ2-3; DNA: TGTGCCAGCAGCTCTCGACTAGCGGGGGTCCGAACAGATACGCAGTATTTT; CDR3: CASSSRLAGVRTDTQYF
V: TRBV29-1; size: .; D: .; J: TRBJ1-2; DNA: TGCAGCGTTGAAGAGGTCCTGAGTTTGGGCTACACCTTC; CDR3: CSVEEVLSLGYTF
V: TRBV7-6; size: .; D: .; J: TRBJ1-2; DNA: TGTGCCAGCAGCCACGCGGGGGGCTATGGCTACACCTTC; CDR3: CASSHAGGYGYTF
V: TRBV4-2; size: .; D: .; J: TRBJ2-2; DNA: TGTGCCAGCAGCGTAATGCCGGGACTCACGAACACCGGGGAGCTGTTTTTT; CDR3: CASSVMPGLTNTGELFF
V: TRBV6-5; size: .; D: .; J: TRBJ1-5; DNA: TGTGCCAGCAGACCCCAGGGTGTGAGCAATCAGCCCCAGCATTTT; CDR3: CASRPQGVSNQPQHF
V: TRBV4-3; size: .; D: TRBD1; J: TRBJ2-5; DNA: TGCGCCAGCAGCCAAGATCTGGGTTATGGACAGGGGGCCCCCTTGCAGGAGACCCAGTACTTC; CDR3: CASSQDLGYGQGAPLQETQYF
V: TRBV5-1; size: .; D: .; J: TRBJ1-6; DNA: TGCGCCAGCAGCTTGGGAGAGAGCTATAATTCACCCCTCCACTTT; CDR3: CASSLGESYNSPLHF
V: TRBV6-5; size: .; D: .; J: TRBJ1-1; DNA: TGTGCCAGCAGTTACTCTCGGGGGAGCACTGAAGCTTTCTTT; CDR3: CASSYSRGSTEAFF
V: TRBV5-1; size: .; D: .; J: TRBJ2-2; DNA: TGCGCCAGCAGCTTCGGGATTCTCACCGGGGAGCTGTTTTTT; CDR3: CASSFGILTGELFF
V: TRBV7-2; size: .; D: TRBD2; J: TRBJ2-3; DNA: TGTGCCAGCAGGCTAGCGGGAGGGGGGGCAGATACGCAGTATTTT; CDR3: CASRLAGGGADTQYF